The 16 T cell receptor beta chains given below trace back to one sample, sequenced in a study of blood T cell repertoires in COVID-19 (dated by TCRdb to 2018 to 2021). Library construction relied on the immunoSEQ multiplex PCR assay. What TCRdb holds here is the immuneACCESS table cut down to in-frame rearrangements. Part of the clones is not present; checked against another copy, under half of the missing clones reflect an unresolved V gene, and the others are unexplained. Here the sample has fewer than 200,000 clones; roughly 80% occur a single time. 5.6% of the sample lies in the top ten. Specimen: PBMCs or T cells enriched from blood (not recorded which). The receptor set was obtained from a woman in her thirties or forties with acute COVID-19.

The chain links TRBV5-4 to TRBJ2-1, with D possibly TRBD2 on 5 matching bases. The CDR3 length is 14 residues. The V gene's germline CDR1 is SGHNT and CDR2 YYREEE (reference sequence). Trimming removed 4 bases at V and 8 bases at J, with 16 bases between. The CDR3 spells CASSGGGPRYEQFF. The CDR3 DNA follows: TGTGCCAGCAGCGGCGGAGGCCCTAGGTATGAGCAGTTCTTC.

The V and J genes are TRBV3-1 (or the pseudogene TRBV3-2) and TRBJ1-3, with D possibly being TRBD1 (5 bases). This CDR3 comprises 16 residues. Per germline, CDR1 LGHDT and CDR2 YNNKEL (reference sequence). Trimming stripped 3 bases from V and 0 bases from J, with 12 bases between. CDR3 loop: CASSHRDLGSGNTIYF. DNA for the CDR3: TGTGCCAGCAGCCACCGGGACTTGGGCTCTGGAAACACCATATATTTT.

The chain combines TRBV20-1 with TRBJ1-2; possible D gene TRBD1, 5 bases. CDR1 and CDR2 (germline): DFQATT, SNEGSKA (reference sequence). Trimming cost V 3 bases and J 4 bases, with 15 bases left between them. This CDR3 comprises 14 residues. The CDR3 region is CSASRTGGGYGYTF. The CDR3, as DNA: TGCAGTGCTAGTAGGACTGGCGGGGGCTATGGCTACACCTTC.

V usage is TRBV5-1 and J usage is TRBJ2-3; TRBD2 agrees at 8 bases. This CDR3 spans 15 amino acids. V gave up 1 base and J gave up 4 bases; unmatched junction bases: 5. CDR1 and CDR2 (germline): SGHRS, YFSETQ. The CDR3 bases are TGCGCCAGCAGCTTGATACTAGCGGCTGCAGATACGCAGTATTTT. Its translation: CASSLILAAADTQYF.

About this clone: One end of the junction is discordant with germline, which a read error may explain. This chain connects TRBV11-2 to TRBJ1-2; 10 bases are shared with TRBD1. The CDR3 is made up of 15 amino acids. CDR1 SGHAT and CDR2 FQNNGV come from the germline V gene. CDR3 sequence: CASSVILLGQGEISF. The CDR3 DNA sequence: TGTGCCAGCAGCGTTATACTCCTAGGACAGGGGGAAATTAGCTTC.

The chain joins TRBV7-9 to TRBJ2-7, with TRBD1 matching over 10 bases. Losses at the gene ends were 4 bases for V and 5 bases for J; bases not matched to a gene: 2. The CDR3 totals 13 residues. Germline V CDR1 and CDR2: SEHNR, FQNEAQ (reference sequence). The CDR3 sequence: CASSSGTGDEQYF. CDR3 bases: TGTGCCAGCAGCTCCGGGACAGGGGACGAGCAGTACTTC.

The chain has TRBV6-5 and TRBJ2-7; TRBD2 is a possible D gene (5 bases). The V gene's germline CDR1 is MNHEY and CDR2 SVGAGI. This CDR3 comprises 12 residues. The V gene lost 9 bases and the J gene lost 1 base, with 10 bases spanning the gap. The CDR3 region has the DNA TGTGCCAGTCGAGCGGTATCCTACGAGCAGTACTTC. It is translated as CASRAVSYEQYF.

The rearrangement joins TRBV19 to TRBJ1-1, with 9 bases identical to TRBD1. With V trimmed by 6 bases and J by 1 base, 6 bases remained unmatched. Germline V gene sequence: CDR1 LNHDA, CDR2 SQIVND (reference sequence). There are 15 residues in the CDR3. The CDR3, as DNA: TGTGCCAGTAGGGGGACAGGGCTCCCGAACACTGAAGCTTTCTTT. This gives the protein CASRGTGLPNTEAFF.

V and J are TRBV11-2 and TRBJ2-1; 9 bases agree with TRBD2. V was clipped by 8 bases and J by 3 bases; unmatched bases: 5. Germline V lookup: CDR1 SGHAT, CDR2 FQNNGV. This CDR3 is 14 amino acids long. This chain's CDR3 is CASVLTSGYNEQFF. The CDR3, as DNA: TGTGCCAGCGTCTTGACTAGCGGCTACAATGAGCAGTTCTTC.

The chain carries TRBV3-1 (or the pseudogene TRBV3-2) and TRBJ2-5, with a possible D match to TRBD2 (5 bases). Germline values: CDR1 LGHDT, CDR2 YNNKEL (reference sequence). This CDR3 comprises 17 residues. Trimming removed 2 bases at V and 4 bases at J, with 20 bases between. The CDR3 loop reads CASSQRSERSRGETQYF. DNA for the CDR3: TGTGCCAGCAGCCAAAGGAGTGAGCGGTCTCGGGGAGAGACCCAGTACTTC.

Worth noting for this clone: The sample carries other DNA sequences with the same CDR3. The chain carries TRBV7-2 and TRBJ2-3; TRBD2 matches 8 bases. V dropped 5 bases and J dropped 0; count of bases not matched to a gene: 4. This CDR3 has 15 amino acids. CDR1 SGHTA and CDR2 FQGNSA come from the germline V gene. CDR3 nucleotides: TGTGCCAGCAGCCTACTAGCGGCTAGCACAGATACGCAGTATTTT. Protein: CASSLLAASTDTQYF.

The chain has TRBV5-6 and TRBJ2-5, with TRBD1 identical over 7 bases. Germline V CDR1 and CDR2: SGHDT, YYEEEE. The CDR3 runs 14 residues. The V and J ends lost 4 bases and 4 bases, in that order; junction bases with no gene match: 7. The CDR3 DNA reads TGTGCCAGCAGCCTAGGGGGCAGGGCAGAGACCCAGTACTTC. The encoded protein is CASSLGGRAETQYF.

V usage is TRBV30 and J usage is TRBJ1-3; D perhaps matches TRBD1 (5 bases). V dropped 1 base and J dropped 2 bases, with 12 bases sitting between them. The CDR3 has 15 residues. From germline, CDR1 is GTSNPN and CDR2 SVGIG (reference sequence). In DNA form, the CDR3 reads TGTGCCTGGAGTGACCCTTGGGGCGCTGGAAACACCATATATTTT. Translation: CAWSDPWGAGNTIYF.

This chain's CDR3 is CASSEKASRYF. The DNA of the CDR3 is TGTGCCAGCAGTGAAAAGGCTAGTAGGTACTTC. V gene TRBV6-1 combines with J gene TRBJ2-4; D is uncertain. The CDR3 consists of 11 residues. V lost 2 bases to trimming and J lost 15 bases, with 11 bases between them. The germline V gene has CDR1 MNHNS and CDR2 SASEGT.

The V and J genes are TRBV11-2 and TRBJ2-7; TRBD1 agrees at 7 bases. The germline V gene has CDR1 SGHAT and CDR2 FQNNGV. There are 15 residues in the CDR3. V shed 5 bases and J 2 bases; nucleotides not matched to a gene: 9. CDR3 sequence (DNA): TGTGCCAGCAGCAAACCAGGGGGTTCGGCCTACGAGCAGTACTTC. Its protein product is CASSKPGGSAYEQYF.

The V gene is TRBV28, the J gene TRBJ2-1; D unclear. Germline V gives CDR1 MDHEN, CDR2 SYDVKM. The CDR3 sequence is 10 residues long. Trimming shortened V by 5 bases and J by 10 bases, and 6 bases separated the two germline ends. The CDR3 nucleotides read TGTGCCAGCAGTCGGTACGAGCAGTTCTTC. Protein: CASSRYEQFF.